Listed below are T cell receptor beta chains from one sample, sequenced in a study of T cells in narcolepsy. TCRdb keeps only in-frame clones here, not all; method: immunoSEQ multiplex PCR. Among tens of thousands of clones listed, more than 75% were seen once. Sequences were obtained from CD45RA- memory CD4+ T cells from PBMCs. All receptors come from a human donor with narcolepsy. The CDR3 runs from the conserved cysteine through the conserved F or W. The order of the fields is V gene, D gene, J gene, clone size, CDR3 DNA, CDR3 protein. D genes are given only for firm matches. Clone size is not always given. Where it is, it says once, few, many or a class for expanded clones.

>TRBV4-1|.|TRBJ2-7|once
TGCGCCAGCAGCCACCCGGGACAAGCCTACTACGAGCAGTACTTC
CASSHPGQAYYEQYF
>TRBV5-1|.|TRBJ1-2|.
TGCGCCAGCAGCTTAATTCTCGGGGGCGATGGCTACACCTTC
CASSLILGGDGYTF
>TRBV30|TRBD1|TRBJ1-2|.
TGTGCCTGGGGTAACAGGGGGCTTTACGGCTACACCTTC
CAWGNRGLYGYTF
>TRBV18|.|TRBJ2-1|.
TGTGCCAGCTCACCACCGCGGAGGGGGCCGGCCAATGAGCAGTTCTTC
CASSPPRRGPANEQFF
>TRBV4-2|.|TRBJ2-7|.
TGTGCCAGCAGCCAAGATGCGGCTTCCTACGAGCAGTACTTC
CASSQDAASYEQYF
>TRBV7-9|TRBD1|TRBJ1-4|.
TGTGCCAGCAGCCGGGGACAGGGGCCACGCTCCGCTAATGAAAAACTGTTTTTT
CASSRGQGPRSANEKLFF
>TRBV6-4|.|TRBJ2-5|few
TGTGCCAGCACTCTGGCCACCCCTTGGGTAGCGCGTAGACAAGAGACCCAGTACTTC
CASTLATPWVARRQETQYF
>TRBV6-5|.|TRBJ1-6|.
TGTGCCAGCAGTTACCTTTCGAGACAGAATTCACCCCTCCACTTT
CASSYLSRQNSPLHF
>TRBV5-1|.|TRBJ2-5|.
TGCGCCAGCAGCTTGGGGAGGGGACAAGAGACCCAGTACTTC
CASSLGRGQETQYF
>TRBV7-9|TRBD1|TRBJ2-6|once
TGTGCCAGCAGCTCCAGGACAGGCCATCTCTCTGGGGCCAACGTCCTGACTTTC
CASSSRTGHLSGANVLTF
>TRBV10-3|TRBD1|TRBJ1-3|.
TGTGCCACCCAGGGGGCCTTGAGCTCTGGAAACACCATATATTTT
CATQGALSSGNTIYF
>TRBV27|TRBD2|TRBJ2-1|.
TGTGCCAGCATTAAAGGGGCGGGGGTCAATGAGCAGTTCTTC
CASIKGAGVNEQFF